One T cell receptor beta chain is described in this entry. This clonotype came up many times. What this receptor recognizes is not known. No base quality values were provided; no much bigger clone lies one nucleotide off. Naive CD8 T cell libraries were made from approximately 20,000 to 1,000,000 sorted cells using 10%, 30% or 50% of purified RNA. Naive CD8 T cells were FACS-sorted as CD8+CD4-CCR7+CD45RA+ on a BD FACSAria II into RLT Plus buffer. Roughly 10 TCR copies' worth of Jurkat RNA were spiked into about 20,000-1,100,000 naive CD8 T cell samples to test detection sensitivity. CD8 T cells were enriched with RosetteSep CD8+ T Cell Enrichment Cocktail and Ficoll-Paque, followed by ACK red cell lysis. The library was prepared using PCR. TCRdb shows the sequencer as Illumina HiSeq 4000. Bulk TCR libraries were generated as previously described, with the TCR primers listed in Table S5 used. Purification of total RNA was performed with the Qiagen AllPrep DNA/RNA kit. Before any analysis, reads coming from multiple sequencing runs of the same library were combined into one pool. The authors processed their data as follows. Only reads with exact TCR constant sequence were kept, trimmed to 150 nt, and grouped by their 12-nt molecular barcodes. Reads in each barcode group were sub-clustered using a 15% Levenshtein threshold, and a quality-weighted consensus sequence was built for each RNA molecule. Non-functional sequences were excluded, and lower-count sequences lying one edit away from another sequence were also excluded. Based on a fit of two negative binomial distributions, barcode sub-clusters having less than 20% of the maximum read count were discarded. Starting from the raw public reads, TCRdb applied fastp trimming at Q25, assembled clones with MiXCR and retained in-frame beta chains. CDR3 protein sequences are deduplicated, and each keeps its most common genes and DNA. The V and J calls here are based on TCRdb, not the publication. This sample has 65,000 or so distinct CDR3 sequences in its table, and about 18% of those were observed once. About 1.6% of the sample comes from the top ten.

The data belong to a study of molecular identifiers for immune sequencing clone quantification (dated 2018 in TCRdb). About the investigation overall: In a replicate experiment, RNA from around 20,000 or 100,000 naive CD8 T cells was split into five aliquots, four of which were sequenced. CD8 T cells were used in a methods study to benchmark molecular-identifier clustering-based TCR repertoire sequencing (MIDCIRS) and TCR RNA copy counting. Study-level results and caveats: When barcode sub-clustering was omitted, TCR diversity was inflated by chimeric consensus sequences, with chimeras reaching as high as 47%. In CMV-specific effector cells, clones with more than 20 RNA copies accounted for over 97% of molecules, whereas in naive cells such clones accounted for under 1%. The naive libraries included spiked-in Jurkat TCR RNA (about nine copies' worth), and this Jurkat TCR RNA is not part of the donor repertoire. Highly expanded clone sizes could be underestimated if identical TCR molecules share a barcode. Modeling gave around 3 recovered TCR RNA copies per cell versus around 9.9 by digital PCR, implying approximately 30% capture efficiency. Spiked-in Jurkat TCR RNA equivalent to a single cell was reported to be detectable even among over 800,000 naive CD8 T cells.

Counted from cysteine to phenylalanine, this CDR3 has 16 amino acids. Just CDR3 DNA is preserved here, 48 bases in frame from base 1. CDR1 and CDR2 were assigned from the germline V gene as MGHDK and SYGVNS. Trimming takes 2 bases off V and 3 bases off J; junction bases not matched to a gene: 6. The sequenced sample consisted of naive CD8+ T cells from blood, with Jurkat cell RNA spiked in. The cell subset or site label, as the study defines it: FACS-sorted CD8+CD4-CCR7+CD45RA+ naive T cells. The chain uses TRBV25-1 and TRBJ2-4; TRBD1 aligns with 8 central bases. The clonotype comes from a human donor in good health. Some libraries in this study had Jurkat cell RNA spiked in. The CDR3 in this case is CASSEGTGLGKNIQYF. The nucleotide sequence reads TGTGCCAGCAGTGAAGGGACAGGTCTAGGCAAAAACATTCAGTACTTC.